This TCR beta chain is from a study of T cell clones after liver transplantation. V was shortened by 2 bases and J by 4 bases, with 10 bases between the two germline ends. Germline V gene data show CDR1 as SGHDT and CDR2 as YYEEEE. The CDR3 has 14 amino acids. The method was immunoSEQ multiplex PCR; TCRdb's version includes in-frame clones alone and lacks a portion of them. The table lists some 50,000 clones, 60% to 80% of them singletons. This clone was detected a few times. Sequencing was performed on CD4+ T cells from blood, taken at the 22-month timepoint. The receptor comes from a human patient who received a liver transplant. The T cells may partly be graft donor cells. The gene calls are TRBV5-6 and TRBJ1-5, with D perhaps matching TRBD1 (5 bases). In DNA form, the CDR3 reads TGTGCCAGCAGCTTTCAATCAGGGAATCAGCCCCAGCATTTT. It yields the protein CASSFQSGNQPQHF.